Listed here is a single T cell receptor beta chain. Its matching antigen is unknown. PCR involved 60 Vbeta and 13 Jbeta primers. Libraries were prepared by immunoSEQ multiplex PCR; TCRdb keeps only in-frame clonotypes and omits some of them. The sample shows about 120,000 clones, 77% of them seen only once. The sample comes from a study of cytomegalovirus exposure and HLA in healthy donors. As for the study in general: For the approximately 410 genotyped donors, 75% to 90% fell within the Caucasian-associated ancestry cluster.

Overall study results and limits: The authors judged a highly shared variant cluster likely a sequencing artifact. V- and J-gene trimming in TCR beta was tied to a missense DCLRE1C variant by an analysis performed later. Productive rates of about 87% or about 30% were seen for most TCR beta V segments in an earlier analysis.

Sequenced material: PBMCs. The source is a human donor in good health.

CDR3 amino acids: CASSLGVGEPQHF. The DNA of the CDR3 is TGTGCCAGCAGTCTAGGGGTAGGGGAGCCCCAGCATTTT. The rearrangement links TRBV28 to TRBJ1-5, with a possible D match to TRBD1 (5 bases). V was shortened by 5 bases and J by 8 bases, with 13 bases between the two germline ends. Germline values: CDR1 MDHEN, CDR2 SYDVKM. The CDR3 loop spans 13 amino acids.